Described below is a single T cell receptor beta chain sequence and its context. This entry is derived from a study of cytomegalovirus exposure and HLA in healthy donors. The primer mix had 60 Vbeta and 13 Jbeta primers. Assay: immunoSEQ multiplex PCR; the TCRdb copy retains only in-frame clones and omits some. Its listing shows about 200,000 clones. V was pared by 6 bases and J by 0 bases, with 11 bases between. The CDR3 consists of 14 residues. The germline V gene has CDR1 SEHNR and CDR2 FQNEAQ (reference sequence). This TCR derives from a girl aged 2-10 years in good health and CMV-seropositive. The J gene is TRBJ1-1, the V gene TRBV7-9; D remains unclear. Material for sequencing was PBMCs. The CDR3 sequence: CASRTRGMNTEAFF. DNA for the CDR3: TGTGCCAGCAGGACGAGAGGGATGAACACTGAAGCTTTCTTT.